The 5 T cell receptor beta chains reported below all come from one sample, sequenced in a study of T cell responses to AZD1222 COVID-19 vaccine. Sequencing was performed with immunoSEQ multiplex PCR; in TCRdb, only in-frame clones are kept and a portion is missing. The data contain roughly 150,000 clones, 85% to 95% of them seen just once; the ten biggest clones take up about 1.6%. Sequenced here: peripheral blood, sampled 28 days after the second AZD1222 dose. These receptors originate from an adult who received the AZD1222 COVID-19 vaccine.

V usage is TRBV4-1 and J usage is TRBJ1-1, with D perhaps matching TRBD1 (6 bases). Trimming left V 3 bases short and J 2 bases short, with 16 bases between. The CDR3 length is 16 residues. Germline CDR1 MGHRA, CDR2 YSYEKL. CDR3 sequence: CASSHNRVPQNTEAFF. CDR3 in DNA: TGCGCCAGCAGCCATAACAGGGTTCCCCAAAACACTGAAGCTTTCTTT.

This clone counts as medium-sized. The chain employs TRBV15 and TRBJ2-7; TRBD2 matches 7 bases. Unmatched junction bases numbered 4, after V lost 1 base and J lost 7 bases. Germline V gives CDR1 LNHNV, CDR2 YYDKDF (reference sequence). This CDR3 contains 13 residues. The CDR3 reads CATSRVAGEEQYF. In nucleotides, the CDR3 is TGTGCCACCAGCAGAGTCGCGGGGGAGGAGCAGTACTTC.

CDR3 bases: TGTGCCAGCAGCCGCCGATTTGGTGGGCTAGCGGGGGAAATCGGAAACATTCAGTACTTC. Protein product: CASSRRFGGLAGEIGNIQYF. V gene TRBV3-1 (or the pseudogene TRBV3-2) combines with J gene TRBJ2-4; 10 bases are shared with TRBD2. The V gene's germline CDR1 is LGHDT and CDR2 YNNKEL (reference sequence). This CDR3 has 20 residues. After removal of 4 bases from V and 6 bases from J, the junction contained 21 bases not matched to a gene.

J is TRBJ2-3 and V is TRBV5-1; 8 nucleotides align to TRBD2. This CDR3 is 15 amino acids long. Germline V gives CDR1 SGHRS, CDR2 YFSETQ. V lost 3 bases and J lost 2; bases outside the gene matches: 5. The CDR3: CASSSGGRNTDTQYF. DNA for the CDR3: TGCGCCAGCAGCTCGGGGGGGAGAAACACAGATACGCAGTATTTT.

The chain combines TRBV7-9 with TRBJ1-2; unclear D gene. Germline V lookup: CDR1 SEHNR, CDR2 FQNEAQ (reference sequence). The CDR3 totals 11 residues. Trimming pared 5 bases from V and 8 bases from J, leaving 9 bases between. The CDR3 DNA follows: TGTGCCAGCAGCAGGGAAGACGGCTACACCTTC. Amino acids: CASSREDGYTF.